One and the same sample provided the 14 T cell receptor beta chains below, sequenced in a study of PD-L1 blockade in urothelial cancer. Time point noted: pretreatment peripheral blood. Some clones are missing from TCRdb's copy, which holds only in-frame ones; the method was immunoSEQ multiplex PCR. The sample shows 54,000 or so clones, over 65% of them seen only once. The sequences come from PBMCs, collected around atezolizumab (anti-PD-L1) treatment. The source of these receptors is a man over 45 with urothelial cancer.

The genes are TRBV5-1 and TRBJ2-3; possibly TRBD1 for D (6 bases). Trimming left V 4 bases short and J 2 bases short, with 14 bases between. The CDR3 contains 15 residues. Germline lookup yields CDR1 SGHRS and CDR2 YFSETQ. The DNA for the CDR3 is TGCGCCAGCAGCGAACCCGGGACACCCACAGATACGCAGTATTTT. Its protein is CASSEPGTPTDTQYF.

The chain carries TRBV7-2 and TRBJ2-1; 14 bases fit TRBD2. The J segment lost 9 bases and the V segment lost 1 base, leaving 2 bases of the junction unmatched. The CDR3 runs 15 residues. CDR1 is SGHTA and CDR2 is FQGNSA in the germline V gene. DNA for the CDR3: TGTGCCAGCAGCTTAGAGGGACTAGCGGGAGTTGAGCAGTTCTTC. Translated: CASSLEGLAGVEQFF.

The genes are TRBV6-5 and TRBJ1-2; 8 bases align to TRBD1. From germline, CDR1 is MNHEY and CDR2 SVGAGI. The CDR3 is 13 amino acids. The trim removed 6 bases at V and 7 bases at J, leaving 7 bases unmatched. CDR3 bases: TGTGCCAGCAGGAGAACAGGGGGATCTGGCTACACCTTC. The encoded protein is CASRRTGGSGYTF.

The V gene is TRBV2, the J gene TRBJ1-5; possibly TRBD1 for D (5 bases). Trimming took 6 bases from V and 2 from J, leaving 14 bases between them. The germline CDR1 and CDR2 sequences are SNHLY and FYNNEI. The CDR3 spans 15 residues. CDR3 DNA sequence: TGTGCCAGCAGGGCCGGGGGACGAGGCAATCAGCCCCAGCATTTT. The encoded protein is CASRAGGRGNQPQHF. Supplemented by reference TRBV2 and TRBJ1-5, the full variable domain reads EPEVTQTPSHQVTQMGQEVILRCVPISNHLYFYWYRQILGQKVEFLVSFYNNEISEKSEIFDDQFSVERPDGSNFTLKIRSTKLEDSAMYFCASRAGGRGNQPQHFGDGTRLSIL.

The rearrangement uses TRBV27 and TRBJ2-5; 13 bases are a match to TRBD2. The CDR3 is made up of 16 amino acids. Trimming removed 4 bases from V and 2 bases from J; junction bases left unmatched: 4. Germline V gene data show CDR1 as MNHEY and CDR2 as SMNVEV (reference sequence). This CDR3 reads CASSSGTSGIQETQYF. CDR3 nucleotide sequence: TGTGCCAGCAGTTCAGGGACTAGCGGGATTCAAGAGACCCAGTACTTC.

The chain has TRBV7-2 and TRBJ2-7; 11 nucleotides agree with TRBD2. CDR1 is SGHTA, CDR2 FQGNSA, per germline. The CDR3 covers 15 residues. With 7 bases clipped from V and 5 bases from J, the junction kept 10 bases outside the gene matches. The DNA of the CDR3 is TGTGCCAGCACCATGACTAGCGGGATAGGGGACGAGCAGTACTTC. Residues: CASTMTSGIGDEQYF. Based on the CDR3 plus reference TRBV7-2 and TRBJ2-7, the full variable domain is GAGVSQSPSNKVTEKGKDVELRCDPISGHTALYWYRQSLGQGLEFLIYFQGNSAPDKSGLPSDRFSAERTGGSVSTLTIQRTQQEDSAVYLCASTMTSGIGDEQYFGPGTRLTVT.

The count of this clone is one. This sequence joins TRBV19 and TRBJ1-4; 11 bases align to TRBD1. Germline V gives CDR1 LNHDA, CDR2 SQIVND (reference sequence). CDR3 length equals 15 residues. The ends lost 3 bases at V and 7 bases at J; junction bases unmatched: 4. CDR3 coding DNA: TGTGCCAGTAGTATGTGGGACAGGGGGAGTGAAAAACTGTTTTTT. This codes for CASSMWDRGSEKLFF. The variable domain in full, completed from reference TRBV19 and TRBJ1-4, reads DGGITQSPKYLFRKEGQNVTLSCEQNLNHDAMYWYRQDPGQGLRLIYYSQIVNDFQKGDIAEGYSVSREKKESFPLTVTSAQKNPTAFYLCASSMWDRGSEKLFFGSGTQLSVL.

The rearrangement joins TRBV30 to TRBJ1-1; 9 bases match TRBD1. This CDR3 comprises 13 residues. Germline V gives CDR1 GTSNPN, CDR2 SVGIG (reference sequence). V dropped 2 bases and J dropped 6; count of bases not matched to a gene: 4. The CDR3 sequence is CAWSTDRGSEAFF. The CDR3, as DNA: TGTGCCTGGAGTACCGACAGGGGGTCTGAAGCTTTCTTT. Combining the CDR3 with reference TRBV30 and TRBJ1-1 gives the whole variable domain SQTIHQWPATLVQPVGSPLSLECTVEGTSNPNLYWYRQAAGRGLQLLFYSVGIGQISSEVPQNLSASRPQDRQFILSSKKLLLSDSGFYLCAWSTDRGSEAFFGQGTRLTVV.

This clone was counted once. The chain uses TRBV7-9 and TRBJ2-3; no clear D. Between the trimmed V and J ends, which lost 1 base and 4 bases, there was a span of 9 bases. The CDR3 runs to 14 residues. CDR1 is SEHNR, CDR2 FQNEAQ, per germline (reference sequence). The CDR3: CASSLGTDADTQYF. The CDR3 DNA sequence: TGTGCCAGCAGCTTAGGCACAGACGCAGATACGCAGTATTTT.

CDR3 DNA sequence: TGTGCCAGCTCACCGTTAGCGGGAGAACAAGAGACCCAGTACTTC. It codes for CASSPLAGEQETQYF. The J gene is TRBJ2-5, the V gene TRBV18, with 9 bases fitting TRBD2. CDR1 and CDR2 (germline): KGHSH, LQKENI. CDR3 size: 15 residues. The trim removed 3 bases at V and 2 bases at J, leaving 4 bases unmatched.

The gene calls are TRBV11-2 and TRBJ2-1; D is uncertain. V lost 5 bases and J 0 bases, leaving 11 bases between the germline ends. CDR3 length equals 15 residues. Germline CDR1 and CDR2: SGHAT and FQNNGV. CDR3 DNA sequence: TGTGCCAGCAGCGCGGTCCTCCTCTCCTACAATGAGCAGTTCTTC. Protein product: CASSAVLLSYNEQFF.

The CDR3 loop is CASSLGGLAGSGDTQYF. The CDR3 nucleotides read TGTGCCAGCAGCTTAGGGGGACTAGCGGGATCCGGGGATACGCAGTATTTT. This sequence joins TRBV13 and TRBJ2-3; 13 bases map to TRBD2. The CDR3 is 17 amino acids. Germline V gene lookup returns CDR1 PRHDT and CDR2 FYEKMQ (reference sequence). V lost 0 bases, J lost 6 bases, and 6 bases stayed unmatched.

The chain joins TRBV2 to TRBJ1-4; D is possibly TRBD1 (5 bases). V was shortened by 5 bases and J by 6 bases, with 16 bases between the two germline ends. The germline V gene encodes CDR1 SNHLY and CDR2 FYNNEI. This CDR3 is 15 amino acids long. The CDR3 protein is CASSKHPQGDEKLFF. The CDR3 region has the DNA TGTGCCAGCAGTAAGCACCCGCAAGGGGATGAAAAACTGTTTTTT.

V and J are TRBV7-2 and TRBJ2-1, with TRBD2 matching over 8 bases. Germline V gene data show CDR1 as SGHTA and CDR2 as FQGNSA. CDR3 length equals 14 residues. V dropped 4 bases and J dropped 5; count of bases not matched to a gene: 4. CDR3 DNA: TGTGCCAGCAGCTGGGGACTAGGGAACAATGAGCAGTTCTTC. It specifies CASSWGLGNNEQFF.